This record covers a single T cell receptor beta chain. Germline CDR1 SGHTA, CDR2 FQGNSA. V lost 5 bases and J lost 9; bases outside the gene matches: 12. The length of the CDR3 is 17 residues. The treatment: oral pan-JAK inhibitor, 5-10 mg twice daily. After isolation, RNA underwent reverse transcription to generate cDNA as the sequencing template. The repertoire was sequenced with immunoSEQ multiplex PCR; TCRdb's copy has only in-frame clones and lacks some. The sample carries about 210,000 clones, about 40% recorded once. The data derive from a study of CD8+ T cells in alopecia areata. The rearrangement joins TRBV7-2 to TRBJ2-2; 13 bases agree with TRBD2. The starting material was CD4+ T cells sorted from blood, obtained at roughly week 36, from a patient treated with tofacitinib. The source is a human donor with alopecia areata. DNA for the CDR3: TGTGCCAGCAGCCCTCCAACTAGCGGGAGGGCTCCTAGGGAGCTGTTTTTT. Encoded protein: CASSPPTSGRAPRELFF.